The rows below give T cell receptor beta chains drawn from one sample of a study of PD-L1 blockade in urothelial cancer. Assay used: immunoSEQ multiplex PCR; TCRdb lists only in-frame clones, some missing. In the table there are roughly 43,000 clones, over 65% of which are singletons. This sample comprised PBMCs, obtained around atezolizumab (anti-PD-L1) treatment. Source of these receptors: a man in his 70s with urothelial cancer. Both conserved end residues are part of each CDR3. The D gene is left open where the match is weak. Clone size is given for some rows only: seen once, a few or many times, or a class if the clone is expanded.

TRBV10-3	.	TRBJ2-5	.	CAISESQAGETQYF	TGTGCCATCAGTGAGTCGCAAGCGGGAGAGACCCAGTACTTC
TRBV4-3	TRBD1	TRBJ2-7	.	CASSHDGTGLYF	TGCGCCAGCAGCCACGATGGGACAGGGCTGTACTTC
TRBV28	.	TRBJ1-3	.	CASSFHQGAGNTIYF	TGTGCCAGCAGTTTTCATCAGGGCGCTGGAAACACCATATATTTT
TRBV5-6	TRBD1	TRBJ1-3	.	CASSVTRDSGNTIYF	TGTGCCAGCAGCGTGACCCGGGACAGTGGAAACACCATATATTTT
TRBV9	TRBD2	TRBJ2-5	.	CASSVGVSGNLLKETQYF	TGTGCCAGCAGCGTAGGGGTTAGCGGGAACTTATTAAAAGAGACCCAGTACTTC
TRBV21-1	.	TRBJ2-1	.	CASSKREVSEAGNYNEQFF	TGTGCCAGCAGCAAAAGAGAGGTGTCTGAAGCGGGGAACTACAATGAGCAGTTCTTC
TRBV19	TRBD2	TRBJ2-3	.	CASSRVAGTDTQYF	TGTGCCAGTAGTCGAGTAGCGGGAACAGATACGCAGTATTTT
TRBV18	TRBD2	TRBJ2-2	.	CASSPLAGGPGTGELFF	TGTGCCAGCTCACCACTAGCGGGAGGGCCTGGCACCGGGGAGCTGTTTTTT
TRBV11-2	.	TRBJ2-7	.	CASSLSGTGEGEQYF	TGTGCCAGCAGCCTAAGCGGGACAGGTGAAGGCGAGCAGTACTTC
TRBV5-1	.	TRBJ2-5	.	CASFRGDQETQYF	TGCGCCAGCTTCCGGGGAGATCAAGAGACCCAGTACTTC
TRBV9	.	TRBJ2-7	.	CASSVVGRGSEQYF	TGTGCCAGCAGCGTAGTCGGCAGGGGAAGCGAGCAGTACTTC
TRBV25-1	.	TRBJ1-1	.	CASRGSNTEAFF	TGTGCCAGCAGGGGCAGTAACACTGAAGCTTTCTTT
TRBV6-1	.	TRBJ1-2	.	CASSPGRLVRGYTF	TGTGCCAGCAGTCCCGGCAGACTGGTTCGGGGCTACACCTTC
TRBV28	.	TRBJ2-2	once	CASTPPGQLNTGELFF	TGTGCCAGCACCCCCCCGGGTCAGCTGAACACCGGGGAGCTGTTTTTT
TRBV10-1	TRBD1	TRBJ2-1	.	CASRGTGDEQFF	TGCGCCAGCAGAGGGACAGGGGATGAGCAGTTCTTC
TRBV27	.	TRBJ2-1	.	CASTYHNEQFF	TGTGCCAGCACCTACCACAATGAGCAGTTCTTC
TRBV10-3	.	TRBJ2-2	.	CAISESKLGGELFF	TGTGCCATCAGTGAGTCGAAACTCGGCGGGGAGCTGTTTTTT
TRBV28	.	TRBJ2-7	.	CASSLRGASSYEQYF	TGTGCCAGCAGTTTACGGGGAGCTAGCTCCTACGAGCAGTACTTC
TRBV19	TRBD2	TRBJ2-7	.	CASTPGAGEIYEQYF	TGTGCCAGTACCCCTGGGGCGGGAGAGATCTACGAGCAGTACTTC
TRBV25-1	TRBD2	TRBJ2-1	.	CASSKAGGAYNEQFF	TGTGCCAGCAGTAAAGCGGGAGGGGCATACAATGAGCAGTTCTTC
TRBV5-1	TRBD2	TRBJ2-1	.	CASSLAGRDNEQFF	TGCGCCAGCAGTCTAGCGGGAAGAGACAATGAGCAGTTCTTC
TRBV9	TRBD2	TRBJ2-1	.	CASSVEGTTYNEQFF	TGTGCCAGCAGCGTAGAAGGGACTACCTACAATGAGCAGTTCTTC
TRBV5-1	TRBD2	TRBJ2-3	few	CASSFAGLSSTDTQYF	TGCGCCAGCAGCTTCGCGGGACTATCGTCCACAGATACGCAGTATTTT
TRBV19	.	TRBJ2-2	.	CASSILGDTGELFF	TGTGCCAGTAGTATATTGGGAGACACCGGGGAGCTGTTTTTT
TRBV7-3	TRBD2	TRBJ2-5	.	CASSLAAGPAGEGETQYF	TGTGCCAGCAGCTTAGCTGCAGGGCCAGCGGGAGAAGGGGAGACCCAGTACTTC
TRBV4-1	.	TRBJ1-1	.	CAVGSMRVVRDTEAFF	TGCGCCGTCGGGTCCATGAGGGTCGTCCGAGACACTGAAGCTTTCTTT